These T cell receptor beta chains were read from a single sample in a study of shared clonotypes between healthy human individuals. Clones were sequenced by immunoSEQ multiplex PCR, and TCRdb holds only the in-frame ones, with some missing. Altogether 1 million to 1.2 million clones are present, 60% to 80% being singletons, with the ten largest covering 0.89%. The sequenced sample consisted of memory CD4+ T cells from PBMCs. The source is a young man in good health. Some clones in this sample may be carry-over from other donors' samples. Each CDR3 is given without its conserved first and last residue. D genes are given only for firm matches.

V	J	length	D	CDR3
TRBV5-1	TRBJ2-3	10	-	ASSWVPDTQY
TRBV9	TRBJ2-7	13	TRBD2	ASSRGLAGEYEQY
TRBV4-3	TRBJ2-2	14	-	ASSQEGGLNTGELF
TRBV11-2	TRBJ2-7	14	TRBD2	ASSLGGVSGIYEQY
TRBV27	TRBJ2-7	13	TRBD1	ASSRGTGKSYEQY
TRBV5-6	TRBJ1-1	11	TRBD1	ASSSTGDTEAF
TRBV5-6	TRBJ2-7	13	-	ASNLFWGGEYEQY
TRBV6-5	TRBJ2-1	13	-	ASSYWGLRTDEQF
TRBV9	TRBJ2-7	10	-	ASSGQVGEQY
TRBV28	TRBJ1-1	10	-	ASSNPRTEAF
TRBV30	TRBJ2-6	16	TRBD1	AWTDSGDRWSGANVLT
TRBV7-2	TRBJ2-7	14	TRBD2	ASSLGFAGGPYEQY
TRBV5-4	TRBJ2-3	14	-	ASSPVGPGFTDTQY
TRBV4-3	TRBJ2-1	12	-	ASSQGGGYNEQF
TRBV5-1	TRBJ1-1	13	-	ASSFGYSLSTEAF
TRBV6-1	TRBJ1-1	11	TRBD1	ASSERGTGVTF
TRBV6-6	TRBJ1-2	10	-	ANQGPWSGYT
TRBV30	TRBJ2-3	13	TRBD2	AWSVGLAGPDTQY
TRBV29-1	TRBJ1-1	8	-	SVTTVEAF
TRBV18	TRBJ2-5	10	-	ASSQGQETQY
TRBV9	TRBJ2-5	12	-	ASSVGDFTETQY
TRBV19	TRBJ1-3	13	TRBD1	ASSPQGARGNTIY
TRBV28	TRBJ2-3	13	TRBD2	ASSGREGGTDTQY
TRBV11-3	TRBJ1-1	12	-	ASSSRWGETEAF
TRBV5-1	TRBJ2-3	15	-	ASSLEGRERGTDTQY
TRBV29-1	TRBJ2-2	12	-	SVLRDGPPGELF
TRBV28	TRBJ1-1	11	TRBD1	ASSLPDRGEAF
TRBV9	TRBJ1-2	12	-	ASSVEGRDYGYT
TRBV6-5	TRBJ2-7	13	TRBD1	ASSYSHRGTYEQY
TRBV30	TRBJ1-1	9	-	AWEDRQEAF
TRBV25-1	TRBJ1-1	11	-	ASSEWTRGVAF
TRBV7-9	TRBJ2-3	10	TRBD2	ASSVGTSQTY
TRBV15	TRBJ1-1	14	-	ATSRDRGGWNTEAF
TRBV5-4	TRBJ1-2	11	-	ASSRERGYGYT
TRBV2	TRBJ2-5	15	TRBD2	ASPYRRGTSGQETQY
TRBV6-5	TRBJ2-7	13	TRBD1	ASSADGTGVYEQY
TRBV5-1	TRBJ2-7	12	-	ASSSDRRTYEQY
TRBV7-3	TRBJ2-7	11	-	ASSSAPLYEQY
TRBV28	TRBJ1-1	12	-	ASIVTGRGTEAF
TRBV4-2	TRBJ1-1	12	-	ASSQGRMNTEAF
TRBV6-6	TRBJ2-3	14	TRBD2	ASSYPGLAATDTQY
TRBV2	TRBJ1-4	13	-	ASSDSQGTDEKLF